This TCR beta chain emerged from a study of tumor and adjacent non-tumor tissue in lung cancer. This sample's RNA came from whole unsorted tissue. Three rounds of nested PCR, following a modified ARM-PCR protocol, produced the TCRbeta library. Via MiXCR, TCRdb re-called the multiplex PCR reads, giving one row per CDR3 protein. The data show around 99,000 distinct CDR3 sequences, roughly 80% seen once. There are 15 residues in the CDR3. Germline CDR1 is LNHNV and CDR2 is YYDKDF (reference sequence). The V end lost 5 bases, the J end lost 4 bases, and 17 bases lay between the germline ends. The rearrangement links TRBV15 to TRBJ2-5; a possible D gene is TRBD1 (5 bases). This TCR came from a woman aged 55-70 years with non-small cell lung cancer. Sequencing was done on a sample of lung tumor tissue. The CDR3 protein is CATSPDPGAGETQYF. CDR3 nucleotides: TGTGCCACCAGCCCGGACCCTGGGGCTGGAGAGACCCAGTACTTC.